This T cell receptor (beta chain) was documented in a study of identical twins. Template switching created a universal primer site, and the cDNA included unique molecular identifiers. From the 5' RACE reads, TCRdb called clonotypes with MiXCR, one entry per CDR3 protein. The sample records hundreds of thousands of distinct CDR3 sequences, about 20% being singletons. Healthy Caucasians provided all donations. The ends were cut back, 0 bases at V and 10 bases at J, with 11 bases in the middle. This CDR3 has 14 residues. Per germline, CDR1 SGHRS and CDR2 YFSETQ. This same sample was also part of a study on T cells expressing NK-cell markers.

The specimen was PBMCs. The gene calls are TRBV5-1 and TRBJ1-6; D uncertain. The receptor's source is a woman under 30 in good health. The CDR3 reads CASSLEFSSSPLHF. CDR3 coding DNA: TGCGCCAGCAGCTTGGAGTTCAGTTCCTCACCCCTCCACTTT.